The clone carrying this T cell receptor beta chain counts as medium-sized. Antigen specificity is unknown. One entry per CDR3 protein, called by TCRdb with MiXCR from the reads. Here the sample spans some 220,000 distinct CDR3 sequences, approximately 13% being singletons. These data come from a study of T cell repertoires in cytomegalovirus infection. Looking at the study overall: It was the public TCR beta signatures that indicated both CMV infection and matching HLA type. General observations from the study: Cumulated frequencies of public TCR beta families served to identify carriers of CMV plus the relevant HLA.

The V gene end was trimmed by 7 bases and the J gene end by 0 bases; junction bases not matched to a gene: 5. CDR3 length: 14 residues. Germline CDR1 reads SGHTA; CDR2 reads FQGNSA. This receptor was obtained from a human donor in good health (CMV status not recorded). Some clones in this sample may be carry-over from other donors' samples. Sequenced: PBMCs. The rearrangement joins TRBV7-2 to TRBJ2-7; TRBD2 agrees at 8 bases. The CDR3 nucleotides read TGTGCCAGCAACTCGGGGGGGAGCTCCTACGAGCAGTACTTC. Encoded protein: CASNSGGSSYEQYF.